Listed here are 25 T cell receptor beta chains from one sample, sequenced in a study. Here immunoSEQ multiplex PCR was the method, and the copy in TCRdb shows in-frame clones only, minus some. The sample holds around 50,000 clones, approximately 93% seen once. The sample taken for sequencing was PBMCs. Receptors originate from a man aged 35-49 years with rheumatoid arthritis.

The CDR3 sequence is CASSVANRYEQYF. In DNA, the CDR3 is TGTGCCAGCAGCGTAGCTAACAGGTACGAGCAGTACTTC. The chain carries TRBV9 and TRBJ2-7; possibly TRBD1 for D (5 bases). The germline CDR1 and CDR2 sequences are SGDLS and YYNGEE. The CDR3 runs to 13 residues. V was shortened by 0 bases and J by 4 bases, with 8 bases between the two germline ends.

V and J are TRBV25-1 and TRBJ1-1; 12 bases agree with TRBD1. Germline CDR1 MGHDK, CDR2 SYGVNS. Losses at the gene ends were 0 bases for V and 10 bases for J; bases not matched to a gene: 6. This CDR3 spans 15 amino acids. CDR3 DNA sequence: TGTGCCAGCAGTGAATACGGGACAGGGGGCTTAGCAGCTTTCTTT. It specifies CASSEYGTGGLAAFF.

V is TRBV29-1 and J is TRBJ2-2, with TRBD1 matching 8 bases. From germline, CDR1 is SQVTM and CDR2 ANQGSEA. V lost 7 bases, J lost 0 bases, and 13 bases stayed unmatched. CDR3 length: 17 amino acids. As DNA, the CDR3 is TGCAGCGGAGGTGGGCCAGGGGGCTTTGCGAACACCGGGGAGCTGTTTTTT. Protein: CSGGGPGGFANTGELFF.

The rearrangement uses TRBV4-1 and TRBJ1-2, with 8 bases lining up with TRBD1. This CDR3 has 14 residues. V gave up 4 bases and J gave up 7 bases; unmatched junction bases: 8. Germline V gene data show CDR1 as MGHRA and CDR2 as YSYEKL. CDR3 region: CASSRPGQDSGYTF. The CDR3 DNA follows: TGCGCCAGCAGCCGTCCGGGACAGGACTCTGGCTACACCTTC.

This clone was detected a few times. This chain uses TRBV18 with TRBJ2-7; D may be TRBD1 (6 bases). Germline CDR1 KGHSH, CDR2 LQKENI. The CDR3 is made up of 15 amino acids. Trimming left V 5 bases short and J 2 bases short, with 16 bases between. CDR3: CASSGQGHRTYEQYF. Written as DNA, the CDR3 is TGTGCCAGCTCAGGCCAGGGACACCGGACCTACGAGCAGTACTTC.

In DNA form, the CDR3 reads TGTGCCAGCAGCGTAGGGGCAGGGTTTGTCGGCAATGAGCAGTTCTTC. It codes for CASSVGAGFVGNEQFF. The chain carries TRBV9 and TRBJ2-1; tentative D call: TRBD1 (5 bases). CDR3 length: 16 amino acids. Trimming shortened V by 0 bases and J by 6 bases, and 16 bases separated the two germline ends. From germline, CDR1 is SGDLS and CDR2 YYNGEE. Together with reference TRBV9 and TRBJ2-1, the CDR3 gives the full variable domain: DSGVTQTPKHLITATGQRVTLRCSPRSGDLSVYWYQQSLDQGLQFLIQYYNGEERAKGNILERFSAQQFPDLHSELNLSSLELGDSALYFCASSVGAGFVGNEQFFGPGTRLTVL.

J is TRBJ1-5 and V is TRBV19; the D gene is possibly TRBD1 (6 bases). The CDR3 contains 15 residues. CDR1 and CDR2 from the germline V gene are LNHDA and SQIVND (reference sequence). Trimming pared 9 bases from V and 4 bases from J, leaving 19 bases between. The CDR3 sequence: CASALRGGRNQPQHF. DNA of the CDR3: TGTGCCAGCGCCCTCAGGGGAGGGAGGAATCAGCCCCAGCATTTT.

The rearrangement uses TRBV6-5 and TRBJ1-6, with D tentatively TRBD1 (5 bases). The CDR3 is 14 residues long. Germline CDR1 MNHEY, CDR2 SVGAGI. Trimming took 6 bases from V and 7 from J, leaving 13 bases between them. Here the CDR3 DNA reads TGTGCCAGCAGGACCGGGACTCCCAATTCACCCCTCCACTTT. Translation: CASRTGTPNSPLHF.

The chain joins TRBV2 to TRBJ2-7; no reliable D call. This CDR3 is 12 amino acids long. The V gene lost 4 bases and the J gene lost 1 base, with 5 bases spanning the gap. Germline CDR1 SNHLY, CDR2 FYNNEI. Here the CDR3 reads CASSAQSYEQYF. Written as DNA, the CDR3 is TGTGCCAGCAGTGCTCAATCCTACGAGCAGTACTTC.

The rearrangement links TRBV4-2 to TRBJ1-4, with TRBD1 identical over 7 bases. CDR3 length equals 18 residues. Germline V gene data show CDR1 as LGHNA and CDR2 as YNFKEQ. Unmatched junction bases numbered 12, after V lost 2 bases and J lost 3 bases. The CDR3 loop reads CASSQSVPADRANEKLFF. The CDR3 bases are TGTGCCAGCAGCCAAAGCGTTCCGGCCGACAGGGCTAATGAAAAACTGTTTTTT.

The count of this clone is one. The chain is built from TRBV7-8 and TRBJ2-7, with 8 bases aligning to TRBD1. CDR1 and CDR2 from the germline V gene are SGHVS and FQNEAQ. The CDR3 extends over 15 amino acids. V lost 5 bases and J lost 1; bases outside the gene matches: 7. CDR3 DNA: TGTGCCAGCAGCCCCCGGACAGGGACATCCTACGAGCAGTACTTC. This codes for CASSPRTGTSYEQYF.

The chain links TRBV27 to TRBJ2-1, with D unresolved. The CDR3 consists of 13 residues. CDR1 MNHEY and CDR2 SMNVEV come from the germline V gene (reference sequence). Trimming cost V 3 bases and J 4 bases, with 7 bases left between them. The CDR3 is CASSLLPYNEQFF. The CDR3 nucleotides are TGTGCCAGCAGTTTGCTACCGTACAATGAGCAGTTCTTC.

The chain recombines TRBV30 with TRBJ2-7, with 8 bases that match TRBD2. The CDR3 is made up of 15 amino acids. V lost 8 bases to trimming and J lost 3 bases; unmatched junction nucleotides: 15. From germline, CDR1 is GTSNPN and CDR2 SVGIG (reference sequence). CDR3 DNA sequence: TGTGCCGGGACGGACGCAGGGCGGGGGGTCTACGAGCAGTACTTC. Translated: CAGTDAGRGVYEQYF.

In nucleotides, the CDR3 is TGTGCCAGCAGCTTGAGGTCCCAGTACAATGAGCAGTTCTTC. Residues: CASSLRSQYNEQFF. The chain employs TRBV5-6 and TRBJ2-1; D uncertain. Per the germline V gene, CDR1 is SGHDT and CDR2 is YYEEEE. The CDR3 has 14 residues. With 1 base removed from V and 4 bases from J, the gap between germline ends came to 9 bases.

J is TRBJ1-4 and V is TRBV5-8; 7 bases agree with TRBD1. CDR1 and CDR2 from the germline V gene are SGHTS and YDEGEE. The CDR3 runs to 17 residues. V dropped 4 bases and J dropped 2; count of bases not matched to a gene: 11. For the CDR3, the DNA is TGTGCCAGCAGCGTGGGACAGATACAGAGGACTAATGAAAAACTGTTTTTT. It specifies CASSVGQIQRTNEKLFF.

The V and J genes are TRBV10-1 and TRBJ1-3, with D perhaps matching TRBD1 (5 bases). Germline V lookup: CDR1 WNHNN, CDR2 SYGVQD (reference sequence). The CDR3 length is 17 residues. V lost 2 bases, J lost 0 bases, and 14 bases lay in between. The CDR3 here is CASSEPGQGPSGNTIYF. The CDR3 DNA reads as TGCGCCAGCAGTGAGCCCGGGCAGGGCCCCTCTGGAAACACCATATATTTT.

The sample holds a few counts of this clone. The V gene is TRBV18, the J gene TRBJ1-1; D unclear. The germline CDR1 and CDR2 sequences are KGHSH and LQKENI. The CDR3 contains 13 residues. V dropped 0 bases and J dropped 6 bases, with 8 bases sitting between them. The CDR3 nucleotides read TGTGCCAGCTCACCACCGGAACGTCCTGAAGCTTTCTTT. As protein: CASSPPERPEAFF.

The chain uses TRBV29-1 and TRBJ2-5; a weak D match, TRBD1 (5 bases). The length of the CDR3 is 12 residues. Deletions cut 2 bases from V and 5 bases from J, with 9 bases between. Germline CDR1 and CDR2: SQVTM and ANQGSEA. CDR3 in amino acids: CSVELRVETQYF. Here the CDR3 DNA reads TGCAGCGTTGAACTCAGGGTCGAGACCCAGTACTTC.

This CDR3 is CASSVGNSINEKLFF. For the CDR3, the DNA is TGTGCCAGCAGCGTAGGCAACAGCATAAATGAAAAACTGTTTTTT. V gene TRBV9 combines with J gene TRBJ1-4; D gene ambiguous. Germline V gene lookup returns CDR1 SGDLS and CDR2 YYNGEE. Trimming removed 0 bases at V and 5 bases at J, with 11 bases between. This CDR3 has 15 amino acids.

The chain carries TRBV27 and TRBJ1-6; unclear D gene. The CDR3 has 13 residues. The ends were cut back, 7 bases at V and 0 bases at J, with 4 bases in the middle. CDR1 and CDR2 (germline): MNHEY, SMNVEV (reference sequence). The CDR3 region is CASKSSYNSPLHF. CDR3 sequence (DNA): TGTGCCAGCAAGAGCTCCTATAATTCACCCCTCCACTTT.

V gene TRBV5-4 combines with J gene TRBJ2-7, with D perhaps matching TRBD1 (6 bases). CDR1 is SGHNT and CDR2 is YYREEE in the germline V gene (reference sequence). Trimming left V 4 bases short and J 3 bases short, with 8 bases between. The CDR3 has 12 amino acids. The CDR3 DNA follows: TGTGCCAGCAGCCCGGACAGCTACGAGCAGTACTTC. This translates into CASSPDSYEQYF.

The chain recombines TRBV5-1 with TRBJ2-2; no clear D. The ends were cut back, 0 bases at V and 1 base at J, with 1 base in the middle. Germline loops: CDR1 SGHRS, CDR2 YFSETQ. The CDR3 length is 13 residues. CDR3 residues: CASSLGNTGELFF. In nucleotides, the CDR3 is TGCGCCAGCAGCTTGGGGAACACCGGGGAGCTGTTTTTT.

This chain joins TRBV19 and TRBJ2-6, with 10 bases fitting TRBD1. Trimming took 5 bases from V and 3 from J; bases not matched to a gene: 7. CDR1 LNHDA and CDR2 SQIVND come from the germline V gene (reference sequence). The CDR3 extends over 17 amino acids. CDR3 coding DNA: TGTGCCAGTAGTCGGACAGGGGGTAGCAATGGGGCCAACGTCCTGACTTTC. Amino acid sequence: CASSRTGGSNGANVLTF.

The rearrangement joins TRBV6-1 to TRBJ1-1, with 8 bases matching TRBD1. The CDR3 is made up of 14 amino acids. Germline V gene sequence: CDR1 MNHNS, CDR2 SASEGT. V shed 5 bases and J 4 bases; nucleotides not matched to a gene: 6. The DNA for the CDR3 is TGTGCCAGCAGTCAGGGGGCATCGTTCACTGAAGCTTTCTTT. Its translation: CASSQGASFTEAFF.

This chain links TRBV5-5 with TRBJ2-2; tentatively, D is TRBD1 or TRBD2 (5 bases each). V was cut by 4 bases and J by 4 bases, with 11 bases left in between. Germline CDR1 and CDR2: SGHKS and YYEKEE (reference sequence). CDR3 length: 14 residues. CDR3 sequence reads: CASSEGSGTGELFF. CDR3 bases: TGTGCCAGCAGCGAGGGGTCGGGCACCGGGGAGCTGTTTTTT.